This is a list of T cell receptor beta chains from one sample in a study of OX40 agonist ivuxolimab in advanced cancers. TCRdb keeps only in-frame clones here, not all; method: immunoSEQ multiplex PCR. The sample lists over 55,000 clones; 70% to 90% were seen once. Sequences were derived from CD4+ or CD8+ T cells sorted from blood, sampled in a trial of the OX40 agonist ivuxolimab. Every receptor here comes from an adult with an advanced solid tumor such as melanoma, head and neck, liver or kidney cancer. Both conserved end residues are part of each CDR3. A D gene is named only where the DNA matches it firmly. Only part of the rows carry a size: once, few, many, or a class if the clone is expanded.

cdr3_nt cdr3_aa v_call d_call clone_size j_call
TGTGCCAGCAGTTCCGCGTCCGGGGGGAGGAACGAGCAGTACTTC CASSSASGGRNEQYF TRBV28 TRBD2 - TRBJ2-7
TGCAGCGTCCTAGCGGGAGGTTTGAATGAGCAGTTCTTC CSVLAGGLNEQFF TRBV29-1 TRBD2 - TRBJ2-1
TGTGCCAGCAGCGGGAAAGGGGTAGGAGACATACAGCCCCAGCATTTT CASSGKGVGDIQPQHF TRBV7-8 - few TRBJ1-5
TGTGCCAGCAGCTTTAGACAGGGAGGTAATGAAAAACTGTTTTTT CASSFRQGGNEKLFF TRBV5-4 TRBD1 - TRBJ1-4
TGTGCCAGCTCGCCGACTAGCGGGATCTACAATGAGCAGTTCTTC CASSPTSGIYNEQFF TRBV18 TRBD2 once TRBJ2-1
TGCGCCAGCAGCCAACAGGCTCCAGTTTGGGGCGCTGAAGCTTTCTTT CASSQQAPVWGAEAFF TRBV4-1 - - TRBJ1-1
TGTGCCAGCAGCTTATCGGGACTAGCGGGGAGCACAGATACGCAGTATTTT CASSLSGLAGSTDTQYF TRBV11-3 TRBD2 once TRBJ2-3
TGTGCCAGCAGTCTACGATCCGGACAGGGCACAGATACGCAGTATTTT CASSLRSGQGTDTQYF TRBV4-2 TRBD1 - TRBJ2-3
TGCAGCGCCCGTCCGGGACACTGTATCGAGCAGTACTTC CSARPGHCIEQYF TRBV29-1 - - TRBJ2-7
TGCGCCAGCGCCGGAGGGTTCCAAGAGACCCAGTACTTC CASAGGFQETQYF TRBV4-1 - - TRBJ2-5
TGTGCCAGCAGATGGTCGACAGTCGCGGGCGGCTACACCTTC CASRWSTVAGGYTF TRBV5-4 - - TRBJ1-2
TGTGCCTGGAGTGTACCGGACTACTCGCCCAAGTATTTT CAWSVPDYSPKYF TRBV30 - - TRBJ2-3
TGTGCCAGCAGCCAAGATCTGGGGAGGGTGAACACTGAAGCTTTCTTT CASSQDLGRVNTEAFF TRBV14 - - TRBJ1-1
TGCGCCAGCAGCCACCTAGGGACAGGGAAGGATTGGAAAAACATTCAGTACTTC CASSHLGTGKDWKNIQYF TRBV4-3 TRBD1 - TRBJ2-4
TGTGCCAGCAGCCAGCTAACTAGCACAGATACGCAGTATTTT CASSQLTSTDTQYF TRBV28 - - TRBJ2-3
TGTGCCAGCAGCTCAGACCCAGGGGGCGCGGGCGGCTACACCTTC CASSSDPGGAGGYTF TRBV28 TRBD1 few TRBJ1-2
TGTGCCAGTAGTATAGAGGTCCTGGGAGCAGATACGCAGTATTTT CASSIEVLGADTQYF TRBV19 - - TRBJ2-3
TGTGCCAGCAGTCAAGGGGTGGGGAGGAGCGGCTACACCTTC CASSQGVGRSGYTF TRBV28 - - TRBJ1-2
TGCGCCAGCAGGCGGGACACCTCGAACACTGAAGCTTTCTTT CASRRDTSNTEAFF TRBV5-1 - - TRBJ1-1
TGTGCCAGCAGTTTCTCCCCCGGGTATCATCAGCCCCAGCATTTT CASSFSPGYHQPQHF TRBV28 - - TRBJ1-5
TGTGCCAGCTCACCATTTACAGGGGACACTGAAGCTTTCTTT CASSPFTGDTEAFF TRBV18 TRBD1 - TRBJ1-1
TGTGCCAGCAGTGAACGGGGGGCGCAGCCCCAGCATTTT CASSERGAQPQHF TRBV6-1 - - TRBJ1-5
TGTGCCAGCAGCCCGATGGACAGCCTGGGCGAAAAACTGTTTTTT CASSPMDSLGEKLFF TRBV5-5 - - TRBJ1-4
TGTGCCAGCAGCTTAGTGATCAGGGGTGGGGTAGCTTTCTTT CASSLVIRGGVAFF TRBV11-2 - few TRBJ1-1
TGCGCCAGCAGCTTGGTAGGCCCCCAACCGGGACAGGGACCAAATAGCAATCAGCCCCAGCATTTT CASSLVGPQPGQGPNSNQPQHF TRBV5-1 TRBD1 - TRBJ1-5
TGTGCCAGCACAGGACAGGGGAACACCGGGGAGCTGTTTTTT CASTGQGNTGELFF TRBV28 TRBD1 - TRBJ2-2
TGTGCCAGCAGTTTATCTAAGGCGGCGGTGAGCAATCAGCCCCAGCATTTT CASSLSKAAVSNQPQHF TRBV27 - once TRBJ1-5
TGCGCCAGCAGCGGGGGGACAGGGAACACTGAAGCTTTCTTT CASSGGTGNTEAFF TRBV5-1 TRBD1 - TRBJ1-1
TGTGCCAGCAGCTTGGAGGGGGCCGGTCAGCCCCAGCATTTT CASSLEGAGQPQHF TRBV7-2 TRBD1 - TRBJ1-5
TGCGCCAGCAGCTTGGAAGGGATTGCGGGGGGACCAGATACGCAGTATTTT CASSLEGIAGGPDTQYF TRBV5-1 TRBD2 - TRBJ2-3
TGTGCCAGTAGTACACGGACGGCGCGTAAAACAGATACGCAGTATTTT CASSTRTARKTDTQYF TRBV19 - - TRBJ2-3
TGCGCCAGCGCAATACAGGGGGCAACTGAAGCTTTCTTT CASAIQGATEAFF TRBV5-1 TRBD1 - TRBJ1-1
TGTGCCAGCAGCTTGTCACCAGGGGGCCCCTACGAGCAGTACTTC CASSLSPGGPYEQYF TRBV5-5 TRBD1 - TRBJ2-7
TGTGCCAGCAGTTACTCGACATCAGGAGGGTATGGCTACACCTTC CASSYSTSGGYGYTF TRBV6-5 - - TRBJ1-2
TGTGCCAGTAGGAGAGGGGATGAAGCTTTCTTT CASRRGDEAFF TRBV19 - few TRBJ1-1
TGCGCCAGCAGCTTGGTGGGGGGCGAGCAGTACTTC CASSLVGGEQYF TRBV5-1 - - TRBJ2-7
TGTGCCAGCTCACCACAGACCGGATACTACGAGCAGTACTTC CASSPQTGYYEQYF TRBV18 - - TRBJ2-7
TGCGCCAGCAGCTTTGCCAAGCAGGAAGAGACCCAGTACTTC CASSFAKQEETQYF TRBV5-1 - - TRBJ2-5
TGCGCCAGCAGCCAAGGGCCTCAAATGAACACTGAAGCTTTCTTT CASSQGPQMNTEAFF TRBV4-3 - - TRBJ1-1
TGTGCCAGCAGCTCGCCCGGGTTCACTGAAGCTTTCTTT CASSSPGFTEAFF TRBV11-2 - - TRBJ1-1
TGCGCCAGCAGCATCGGGACTAGCGGTACAGATACGCAGTATTTT CASSIGTSGTDTQYF TRBV5-1 TRBD2 - TRBJ2-3
TGTGCCAGCAGCGCCGGGACACTGGTTGGGGAGACCCAGTACTTC CASSAGTLVGETQYF TRBV9 - - TRBJ2-5
TGCGCCAGCAGCTTGGCGTTTACGGACAATGAGCAGTTCTTC CASSLAFTDNEQFF TRBV5-1 - - TRBJ2-1
TGTGCCAGCAGCTCCGGGACGTTGGGGAATCAGCCCCAGCATTTT CASSSGTLGNQPQHF TRBV5-5 - - TRBJ1-5